This passage covers 4 T cell receptor beta chains from one sample sequenced in a study of shared clonotypes between healthy human individuals (dated by TCRdb to 2020 to 2022). The library was made by the immunoSEQ multiplex PCR assay. As stored in TCRdb, this immuneACCESS dataset retains in-frame rearrangements with V and J assigned. A fraction of the clones does not appear; measured against another copy, unresolved V genes explain less than half of the discrepancy, and the remainder lacks a known reason. The sample table shows about 600,000 clones, and 95% are seen once. The ten largest make up around 0.097% of the sample. CD8 naive samples were CD45RO-negative cells positively selected for CCR7, giving a CD45RA+CCR7+ population that excluded TemRA cells. The sample consisted of naive CD8+ T cells sorted from blood. Per the publication, the cell subset or site label means: CD45RA+CCR7+. These receptors were collected from a woman aged 30 to 39 in good health.

This clone was counted once. The chain uses TRBV6-1 and TRBJ2-5; 7 nucleotides agree with TRBD1. The ends lost 4 bases at V and 5 bases at J; junction bases unmatched: 16. The CDR3 extends over 17 amino acids. In germline, CDR1 is MNHNS, CDR2 SASEGT. In DNA, the CDR3 is TGTGCCAGCAGTGCTCCCCACAGGGGATTGCGACGGGAGACCCAGTACTTC. It yields the protein CASSAPHRGLRRETQYF.

The chain joins TRBV7-9 to TRBJ2-7; 16 positions match TRBD2. The V segment lost 5 bases and the J segment 2 bases; nucleotides outside the gene matches: 9. The germline V gene has CDR1 SEHNR and CDR2 FQNEAQ (reference sequence). This CDR3 has 18 residues. The CDR3 DNA is TGTGCCAGCAGCCCCAGGGGACTAGCGGGAGGGGCCCCCTACGAGCAGTACTTC. Translating gives CASSPRGLAGGAPYEQYF.

The gene calls are TRBV5-6 and TRBJ2-5, with no clear D. Germline V gene data show CDR1 as SGHDT and CDR2 as YYEEEE. Between the trimmed V and J ends, which lost 2 bases and 2 bases, there was a span of 4 bases. The CDR3 length is 12 residues. CDR3 nucleotide sequence: TGTGCCAGCAGCTTAATTCAAGAGACCCAGTACTTC. It encodes CASSLIQETQYF. Together with reference TRBV5-6 and TRBJ2-5, the CDR3 gives the full variable domain: DAGVTQSPTHLIKTRGQQVTLRCSPKSGHDTVSWYQQALGQGPQFIFQYYEEEERQRGNFPDRFSGHQFPNYSSELNVNALLLGDSALYLCASSLIQETQYFGPGTRLLVL.

A single count supports this clone. The chain links TRBV5-6 to TRBJ2-7, with D uncertain. Per germline, CDR1 SGHDT and CDR2 YYEEEE. V was shortened by 3 bases and J by 0 bases, with 16 bases between the two germline ends. This CDR3 spans 16 amino acids. The CDR3 sequence is CASSYSSLYSSYEQYF. The CDR3 DNA reads TGTGCCAGCAGCTATTCTTCGCTGTACAGCTCCTACGAGCAGTACTTC.